The 22 T cell receptor beta chains reported below all come from one sample, sequenced in a study of blood T cell repertoires in COVID-19. Clones were read by immunoSEQ multiplex PCR, and TCRdb kept only the in-frame ones, dropping some. The data show 150,000 to 200,000 clones, with about 84% seen just once and roughly 5% held by the top ten. Sequenced: peripheral blood. The receptors were gathered from a woman between 25 and 40 years old with acute or convalescent COVID-19.

This chain uses TRBV7-2 with TRBJ2-7; 10 nucleotides line up with TRBD1. The trim removed 3 bases at V and 4 bases at J, leaving 9 bases unmatched. Germline V gene data show CDR1 as SGHTA and CDR2 as FQGNSA. The CDR3 extends over 16 amino acids. CDR3 protein: CASSLGDRGGLYEQYF. The DNA of the CDR3 is TGTGCCAGCAGCTTGGGGGACAGGGGCGGATTATACGAGCAGTACTTC.

This clone was detected a few times. The genes are TRBV9 and TRBJ2-5; 8 bases align to TRBD1. After removal of 6 bases from V and 5 bases from J, the junction contained 9 bases not matched to a gene. The CDR3 consists of 14 residues. Looked up from germline, CDR1 is SGDLS and CDR2 is YYNGEE. The CDR3 DNA sequence: TGTGCCAGCACTAAGTGGGGGACAGGCGAGACCCAGTACTTC. Its translation: CASTKWGTGETQYF.

This clone was detected once. This same CDR3 is encoded by further DNA sequences in the sample. The gene calls are TRBV7-2 and TRBJ2-2, with 7 bases lining up with TRBD1. The length of the CDR3 is 15 residues. V shed 1 base, J shed 5 bases, and the junction held 4 bases outside the gene matches. Germline CDR1 and CDR2: SGHTA and FQGNSA. The CDR3 loop is CASSLGQGRTGELFF. CDR3 nucleotides: TGTGCCAGCAGCTTAGGACAGGGCAGAACCGGGGAGCTGTTTTTT.

The chain employs TRBV10-3 and TRBJ1-2; 9 positions agree with TRBD1. This CDR3 has 16 amino acids. Losses at the gene ends were 4 bases for V and 8 bases for J; bases not matched to a gene: 14. Germline-derived CDR1 and CDR2 are ENHRY and SYGVKD. The chain's CDR3 is CAISASATGGNQGYTF. DNA of the CDR3: TGTGCCATCAGTGCTTCCGCGACAGGGGGAAACCAAGGCTACACCTTC.

The rearrangement uses TRBV6-5 and TRBJ1-5, with D maybe TRBD1 (6 bases). Germline V gene lookup returns CDR1 MNHEY and CDR2 SVGAGI. The CDR3 is 13 amino acids. Trimming left V 7 bases short and J 3 bases short, with 10 bases between. The CDR3 loop reads CASNRQDNQPQHF. CDR3 nucleotide sequence: TGTGCCAGCAATAGACAGGACAATCAGCCCCAGCATTTT.

The chain links TRBV10-3 to TRBJ2-5; possible D gene TRBD1, 6 bases. The V and J ends lost 5 bases and 3 bases respectively, with 7 bases between them. In germline, CDR1 is ENHRY, CDR2 SYGVKD. This CDR3 is 12 amino acids long. CDR3 sequence (DNA): TGTGCCATCAGTCCAGGGGAAGAGACCCAGTACTTC. Encoded protein: CAISPGEETQYF.

The genes are TRBV7-2 and TRBJ2-6, with 7 bases that match TRBD1. From germline, CDR1 is SGHTA and CDR2 FQGNSA. The junction had 11 bases not matched to a gene; V was cut back by 4 bases and J by 2 bases. The CDR3 is made up of 18 amino acids. CDR3 sequence (DNA): TGTGCCAGCAGCTCGGTTGGGACAGCCCTCGCTGGGGCCAACGTCCTGACTTTC. Amino acids: CASSSVGTALAGANVLTF.

The V call is TRBV5-1, the J call TRBJ2-3; 9 bases match TRBD2. CDR1 SGHRS and CDR2 YFSETQ come from the germline V gene. J was trimmed by 4 bases and V by 9 bases; bases with no gene match: 9. The CDR3 is 14 amino acids. CDR3 sequence (DNA): TGCGCCACCTCACTAGGCGGGGGGGCAGATACGCAGTATTTT. Amino acid sequence: CATSLGGGADTQYF.

This clone was seen once. The J gene is TRBJ2-3, the V gene TRBV2, with 7 bases that match TRBD1. After removal of 8 bases from V and 2 bases from J, the junction contained 10 bases not matched to a gene. Germline loops: CDR1 SNHLY, CDR2 FYNNEI. The CDR3 sequence is 15 residues long. CDR3 residues: CASSRQGTTTDTQYF. CDR3 in DNA: TGTGCCAGCTCCCGACAGGGAACCACCACAGATACGCAGTATTTT.

The CDR3 here is CASSRRQTSTEAFF. The CDR3 nucleotides read TGTGCCAGCAGTCGCCGACAGACGAGTACTGAAGCTTTCTTT. The genes are TRBV6-5 and TRBJ1-1; D possibly corresponds to TRBD1 (5 bases). The V end was cut by 5 bases, the J end by 5 bases, with 15 bases between. Germline CDR1 reads MNHEY; CDR2 reads SVGAGI. CDR3 length equals 14 residues.

The chain is built from TRBV5-1 and TRBJ1-6; no clear D. This CDR3 is built from 15 residues. V lost 5 bases and J 2 bases, leaving 11 bases between the germline ends. Per the germline V gene, CDR1 is SGHRS and CDR2 is YFSETQ. The CDR3 is CASSPRETYNSPLHF. In nucleotides, the CDR3 is TGCGCCAGCAGTCCTCGGGAGACCTATAATTCACCCCTCCACTTT.

This chain joins TRBV20-1 and TRBJ1-2; the D gene is possibly TRBD1 (6 bases). Germline V gene lookup returns CDR1 DFQATT and CDR2 SNEGSKA (reference sequence). The length of the CDR3 is 13 residues. V was trimmed by 3 bases and J by 4 bases, leaving 12 bases between them. The CDR3 DNA follows: TGCAGTGCTAGTGTACAGGGCAGCTATGGCTACACCTTC. It is translated as CSASVQGSYGYTF.

Here the CDR3 DNA reads TGTGCCAGCAGCTCGGGACAGGGAGGCAATGAGCAGTTCTTC. Encoded protein: CASSSGQGGNEQFF. The chain links TRBV11-3 to TRBJ2-1, with TRBD1 matching 9 bases. The CDR3 covers 14 residues. In germline, CDR1 is SGHNT, CDR2 YENEEA. V dropped 4 bases and J dropped 6; count of bases not matched to a gene: 4.

The rearrangement joins TRBV19 to TRBJ1-4, with D hard to call. The CDR3 extends over 13 amino acids. Germline V lookup: CDR1 LNHDA, CDR2 SQIVND (reference sequence). V shed 2 bases and J shed 5 bases, with 6 bases lying between them. The CDR3 protein is CASSISRNEKLFF. The CDR3 bases are TGTGCCAGTAGTATATCCAGGAATGAAAAACTGTTTTTT.

This sequence joins TRBV7-9 and TRBJ1-6; D is possibly TRBD1 (6 bases). Per the germline V gene, CDR1 is SEHNR and CDR2 is FQNEAQ (reference sequence). The CDR3 runs 17 residues. Trimming took 6 bases from V and 0 from J, leaving 15 bases between them. The CDR3 reads CASRTGLGGSYNSPLHF. The CDR3 DNA follows: TGTGCCAGCAGGACAGGCCTAGGGGGCTCCTATAATTCACCCCTCCACTTT. Drawing the rest from reference TRBV7-9 and TRBJ1-6, the complete variable domain is DTGVSQNPRHKITKRGQNVTFRCDPISEHNRLYWYRQTLGQGPEFLTYFQNEAQLEKSRLLSDRFSAERPKGSFSTLEIQRTEQGDSAMYLCASRTGLGGSYNSPLHFGNGTRLTVT.

This chain joins TRBV11-2 and TRBJ1-1; D is ambiguous. Germline loops: CDR1 SGHAT, CDR2 FQNNGV. This CDR3 spans 13 amino acids. Trimming pared 1 base from V and 4 bases from J, leaving 7 bases between. CDR3 in DNA: TGTGCCAGCAGCTTAGGACGGGGCACTGAAGCTTTCTTT. This gives the protein CASSLGRGTEAFF.

V and J are TRBV5-6 and TRBJ2-7; possible D gene TRBD1, 6 bases. The CDR3 extends over 13 amino acids. Germline V gene data show CDR1 as SGHDT and CDR2 as YYEEEE. V lost 4 bases and J lost 2, with 10 bases in between. The CDR3 coding sequence is TGTGCCAGCAGCCCGGGACACCCCTACGAGCAGTACTTC. Protein: CASSPGHPYEQYF. The entire variable domain, with the rest obtained from reference TRBV5-6 and TRBJ2-7, is as follows: DAGVTQSPTHLIKTRGQQVTLRCSPKSGHDTVSWYQQALGQGPQFIFQYYEEEERQRGNFPDRFSGHQFPNYSSELNVNALLLGDSALYLCASSPGHPYEQYFGPGTRLTVT.

This clone has a single count. V and J are TRBV6-5 and TRBJ2-7; 12 bases are shared with TRBD2. The CDR3 totals 16 residues. Trimming removed 2 bases from V and 9 bases from J; junction bases left unmatched: 11. Per the germline V gene, CDR1 is MNHEY and CDR2 is SVGAGI. CDR3 protein: CASSYRTSGTPGGQYF. CDR3 DNA sequence: TGTGCCAGCAGTTACAGGACTAGCGGGACTCCTGGAGGGCAGTACTTC.

This chain connects TRBV3-1 (or the pseudogene TRBV3-2) to TRBJ1-2; the match to TRBD1 covers 8 bases. This CDR3 is built from 17 residues. V was clipped by 0 bases and J by 2 bases; unmatched bases: 8. Germline CDR1 and CDR2: LGHDT and YNNKEL (reference sequence). The CDR3 here is CASSQEMTGTGNYGYTF. In DNA form, the CDR3 reads TGTGCCAGCAGCCAAGAGATGACCGGGACAGGCAACTATGGCTACACCTTC.

V and J are TRBV5-4 and TRBJ2-7, with D uncertain. Germline V gene lookup returns CDR1 SGHNT and CDR2 YYREEE (reference sequence). The CDR3 is 12 amino acids. V lost 3 bases, J lost 3 bases, and 7 bases lay in between. The CDR3 bases are TGTGCCAGCAGCTCCTTCAGCTACGAGCAGTACTTC. Its protein product is CASSSFSYEQYF. The whole variable domain, remainder taken from reference TRBV5-4 and TRBJ2-7, is ETGVTQSPTHLIKTRGQQVTLRCSSQSGHNTVSWYQQALGQGPQFIFQYYREEENGRGNFPPRFSGLQFPNYSSELNVNALELDDSALYLCASSSFSYEQYFGPGTRLTVT.

The chain joins TRBV7-9 to TRBJ2-5; 13 bases are a match to TRBD2. This CDR3 contains 15 residues. Germline trimming cut 3 bases from V and 10 bases from J; bases unmatched to any gene: 8. Germline V gene sequence: CDR1 SEHNR, CDR2 FQNEAQ (reference sequence). CDR3 coding DNA: TGTGCCAGCAGCTTCCCGACTAGCGGGAGGCCACTCCAGTACTTC. Protein sequence: CASSFPTSGRPLQYF.

In its sample, this clone was seen a few times. CDR3 sequence reads: CASSPSGEGVYGYTF. The CDR3 coding sequence is TGTGCCAGCAGCCCCTCGGGTGAGGGGGTCTATGGCTACACCTTC. This rearrangement joins TRBV7-9 to TRBJ1-2; D possibly corresponds to TRBD1 (6 bases). Germline values: CDR1 SEHNR, CDR2 FQNEAQ (reference sequence). V was cut by 5 bases and J by 4 bases, with 17 bases left in between. CDR3 length equals 15 residues.